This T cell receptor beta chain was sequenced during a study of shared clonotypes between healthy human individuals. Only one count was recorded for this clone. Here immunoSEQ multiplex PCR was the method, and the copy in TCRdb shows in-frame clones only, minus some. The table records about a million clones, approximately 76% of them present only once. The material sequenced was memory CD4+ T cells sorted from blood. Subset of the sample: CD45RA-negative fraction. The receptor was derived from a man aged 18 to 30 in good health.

CDR3 bases: TGTGCCAGCTGCCCCCCGGCTAGCGGGGGCTACGAGCAGTACTTC. It translates to CASCPPASGGYEQYF. This chain joins TRBV6-1 and TRBJ2-7; 10 nucleotides align to TRBD2. V lost 8 bases to trimming and J lost 3 bases; unmatched junction nucleotides: 10. Germline loops: CDR1 MNHNS, CDR2 SASEGT. The CDR3 runs to 15 residues.